The 13 T cell receptor beta chains in this list originate from one sample, sequenced in a study of T cells in Graves' hyperthyroidism and ophthalmopathy. RNA transcripts served as the template for amplifying TCR beta CDR3 regions. When the TCR CDR3 underwent first-round RT-PCR, the HTBI primer set was used. Each CDR3 protein gets one entry after TCRdb re-called the multiplex PCR reads with MiXCR. The sample shows around 660,000 distinct CDR3 sequences, over 40% of them seen only once. What was sequenced was peripheral blood or thyroid tissue (not recorded which). Source of these receptors: an adult man with Graves' disease, either hyperthyroidism or ophthalmopathy (not recorded which).

The rearrangement joins TRBV2 to TRBJ2-7; D remains unclear. V shed 8 bases and J shed 3 bases, with 8 bases lying between them. The CDR3 is made up of 11 amino acids. Germline V lookup: CDR1 SNHLY, CDR2 FYNNEI. The CDR3 loop reads CASGKHYEQYF. In nucleotides, the CDR3 is TGTGCCAGCGGTAAGCACTACGAGCAGTACTTC.

The chain joins TRBV7-2 to TRBJ2-7, with 7 bases lining up with TRBD1. The CDR3 runs 14 residues. Germline trimming cut 8 bases from V and 0 bases from J; bases unmatched to any gene: 7. Germline CDR1 is SGHTA and CDR2 is FQGNSA. The CDR3 here is CASGIQGISYEQYF. Here the CDR3 DNA reads TGTGCCAGCGGAATACAGGGGATCTCCTACGAGCAGTACTTC.

This chain uses TRBV6-1 with TRBJ2-7; D is uncertain. Trimming cost V 6 bases and J 2 bases, with 14 bases left between them. CDR1 MNHNS and CDR2 SASEGT come from the germline V gene. This CDR3 contains 14 residues. As DNA, the CDR3 is TGTGCCAGCAGGGACGACCGACCCCCCTACGAGCAGTACTTC. This sequence encodes CASRDDRPPYEQYF.

The rearrangement links TRBV2 to TRBJ1-5; D is unclear. The V end lost 4 bases, the J end lost 6 bases, and 13 bases lay between the germline ends. The CDR3 totals 14 residues. The V gene's germline CDR1 is SNHLY and CDR2 FYNNEI. CDR3 coding DNA: TGTGCCAGCAGTGTTTCACGGAAGGCTCAGCCCCAGCATTTT. Residues: CASSVSRKAQPQHF.

Many counts were recorded for this clonotype. The chain recombines TRBV15 with TRBJ1-4; no clear D. V lost 5 bases to trimming and J lost 7 bases, with 14 bases between them. The CDR3 extends over 14 amino acids. Germline CDR1 is LNHNV and CDR2 is YYDKDF (reference sequence). CDR3 in amino acids: CATSPTRTGEKLFF. For the CDR3, the DNA is TGTGCCACCAGCCCCACACGGACGGGTGAAAAACTGTTTTTT. The variable domain in full, completed from reference TRBV15 and TRBJ1-4, reads DAMVIQNPRYQVTQFGKPVTLSCSQTLNHNVMYWYQQKSSQAPKLLFHYYDKDFNNEADTPDNFQSRRPNTSFCFLDIRSPGLGDTAMYLCATSPTRTGEKLFFGSGTQLSVL.

This clonotype was detected ten times or more. CDR3 residues: CAMQRDSSGNTIYF. DNA of the CDR3: TGTGCCATGCAGCGGGACAGCTCTGGAAACACCATATATTTT. V is TRBV10-3 and J is TRBJ1-3; 7 bases map to TRBD1. The junction had 5 bases not matched to a gene; V was cut back by 9 bases and J by 0 bases. Germline V lookup: CDR1 ENHRY, CDR2 SYGVKD. CDR3 length: 14 amino acids.

The chain combines TRBV6-5 with TRBJ2-5; 9 bases agree with TRBD2. Trimming cost V 1 base and J 1 base; bases outside gene matches: 4. This CDR3 spans 16 amino acids. CDR1 is MNHEY, CDR2 SVGAGI, per germline. DNA of the CDR3: TGTGCCAGCAGTTACTTATCTAGCGGGGTCCAAGAGACCCAGTACTTC. Protein sequence: CASSYLSSGVQETQYF.

This chain uses TRBV7-6 with TRBJ2-5, with TRBD1 as a possible D gene (6 bases). Trimming stripped 3 bases from V and 5 bases from J, with 19 bases between. The CDR3 has 16 residues. CDR1 and CDR2 (germline): SGHVS, FNYEAQ. The CDR3 nucleotides read TGTGCCAGCAGCTTCCGAACAGGGAGTCGAGGGGAGACCCAGTACTTC. As protein: CASSFRTGSRGETQYF.

This clonotype appeared many times. This chain uses TRBV7-9 with TRBJ1-2; D is possibly TRBD1 (6 bases). CDR3 size: 15 residues. From germline, CDR1 is SEHNR and CDR2 FQNEAQ (reference sequence). V was clipped by 5 bases and J by 4 bases, with 17 bases between them. In DNA form, the CDR3 reads TGTGCCAGCAGCCCCGAAAGACAGGTTCTCTATGGCTACACCTTC. Translating gives CASSPERQVLYGYTF.

This clonotype occurred once. One end of the junction fails to match germline, which may point to a read error. This chain connects TRBV24-1 to TRBJ1-5; 8 bases agree with TRBD1. Germline assignment: CDR1 KGHDR and CDR2 SFDVKD. The CDR3 is 16 amino acids. CDR3 nucleotide sequence: TGTGCCAGCAGTTACACGACAGGGGAAGGAGGTCAGCCCCAGCATTTT. This sequence encodes CASSYTTGEGGQPQHF.

This clonotype has a count of ten or more. The chain uses TRBV6-1 and TRBJ2-5, with 7 bases identical to TRBD1. CDR1 is MNHNS and CDR2 is SASEGT in the germline V gene. V dropped 6 bases and J dropped 5; count of bases not matched to a gene: 6. CDR3 length: 13 residues. CDR3 DNA: TGTGCCAGCAGCGTCTACAGGGGCGAGACCCAGTACTTC. Translated: CASSVYRGETQYF.

The chain carries TRBV12-3 or TRBV12-4 and TRBJ2-3; D may be TRBD2 (6 bases). V was clipped by 6 bases and J by 5 bases, with 15 bases between them. The CDR3 contains 14 residues. CDR3 protein: CASSCWDCRDTQYF. The CDR3 nucleotides read TGTGCCAGCAGCTGCTGGGACTGCAGAGATACGCAGTATTTT.

This clonotype was recorded a few times. The V gene is TRBV7-9, the J gene TRBJ2-7; D perhaps matches TRBD2 (6 bases). The length of the CDR3 is 16 residues. Germline-derived CDR1 and CDR2 are SEHNR and FQNEAQ (reference sequence). Trimming removed 5 bases from V and 6 bases from J, with 23 bases in between. This CDR3 reads CASSPGFGAGLGEQYF. DNA for the CDR3: TGTGCCAGCAGCCCCGGGTTCGGCGCGGGGCTGGGCGAGCAGTACTTC. The full variable domain, with the rest looked up from reference TRBV7-9 and TRBJ2-7, is DTGVSQNPRHKITKRGQNVTFRCDPISEHNRLYWYRQTLGQGPEFLTYFQNEAQLEKSRLLSDRFSAERPKGSFSTLEIQRTEQGDSAMYLCASSPGFGAGLGEQYFGPGTRLTVT.